The 6 T cell receptor beta chains below all came from one sample that was sequenced in a study of cytomegalovirus exposure and HLA in healthy donors. The PCR had 60 Vbeta and 13 Jbeta primers. Using immunoSEQ multiplex PCR, the repertoire was profiled, and TCRdb retains in-frame clones only, with some absent. The sample has almost 200,000 clones; 65% to 90% are singletons. Sequenced material: PBMCs. The receptor source for this set is a woman in her 50s in good health and CMV-seronegative.

The chain employs TRBV13 and TRBJ2-7, with 10 bases aligning to TRBD1. The junction had 15 bases not matched to a gene; V was cut back by 7 bases and J by 6 bases. CDR1 is PRHDT and CDR2 is FYEKMQ in the germline V gene (reference sequence). The CDR3 runs 16 residues. The CDR3 nucleotides are TGTGCCAGCACCGGACAGGGGGAGCAAGCCTACTTCGAGCAGTACTTC. Protein product: CASTGQGEQAYFEQYF.

This clone was counted only a few times. The rearrangement uses TRBV23-1 and TRBJ1-2, with a possible D match to TRBD1 (5 bases). TRBV23-1 is flagged as an ORF with uncertain function. Trimming removed 0 bases at V and 7 bases at J, with 21 bases between. The CDR3 extends over 17 amino acids. The CDR3 spells CASSQSRRDCGEVGYTF. The CDR3 DNA follows: TGCGCCAGCAGTCAATCCCGCAGGGATTGTGGGGAGGTTGGCTACACCTTC.

This chain joins TRBV27 and TRBJ1-1; no reliable D call. V lost 4 bases and J lost 0, with 9 bases in between. Germline V gives CDR1 MNHEY, CDR2 SMNVEV (reference sequence). The CDR3 consists of 14 residues. CDR3: CASSSGGLNTEAFF. The CDR3 DNA reads as TGTGCCAGCAGTTCTGGCGGCCTGAACACTGAAGCTTTCTTT.

The J gene is TRBJ1-2, the V gene TRBV19; 10 bases map to TRBD1. V dropped 7 bases and J dropped 1; count of bases not matched to a gene: 12. Germline loops: CDR1 LNHDA, CDR2 SQIVND (reference sequence). The CDR3 consists of 17 residues. The CDR3 here is CASTDRGLFIGNYGYTF. The DNA for the CDR3 is TGTGCCAGTACAGACAGGGGGCTCTTTATCGGTAACTATGGCTACACCTTC.

This clone occurred a few times. The chain uses TRBV25-1 and TRBJ1-2; 8 nucleotides match TRBD1. Germline V gene lookup returns CDR1 MGHDK and CDR2 SYGVNS. V shed 4 bases and J 5 bases; nucleotides not matched to a gene: 3. The CDR3 length is 13 residues. The CDR3 loop is CASSGQGMYGYTF. The CDR3 DNA follows: TGTGCCAGCAGTGGACAGGGGATGTATGGCTACACCTTC.

This clone was recorded once. J is TRBJ1-1 and V is TRBV18; 11 positions match TRBD1. The CDR3 consists of 17 residues. From germline, CDR1 is KGHSH and CDR2 LQKENI. The V gene end was trimmed by 3 bases and the J gene end by 4 bases; junction bases not matched to a gene: 10. The CDR3 loop is CASSPPGQGVFSTEAFF. CDR3 sequence (DNA): TGTGCCAGCTCACCCCCGGGACAGGGGGTTTTTAGCACTGAAGCTTTCTTT.